The 4 T cell receptor beta chains reported below all come from one sample, sequenced in a study of shared clonotypes between healthy human individuals. Assay: immunoSEQ multiplex PCR; the TCRdb copy retains only in-frame clones and omits some. The data hold under 1 million clones, with about 92% observed a single time. In the naive CD8 group, cells lacked CD45RO and were positively selected for CCR7, so terminally differentiated effector memory CD45RA+ cells were left out. The sequencing input was naive CD8+ T cells sorted from blood. These receptors came from a man aged 30 to 45 in good health.

The genes are TRBV7-9 and TRBJ2-7; D is perhaps TRBD1 (5 bases). CDR3 length: 15 amino acids. Deletions cut 4 bases from V and 3 bases from J, with 16 bases between. Germline assignment: CDR1 SEHNR and CDR2 FQNEAQ (reference sequence). The CDR3 region has the DNA TGTGCCAGCAGCTCCATCAAGGGGTTCGACTACGAGCAGTACTTC. Its translation: CASSSIKGFDYEQYF.

This chain joins TRBV5-6 and TRBJ2-2; 14 bases align to TRBD2. Germline values: CDR1 SGHDT, CDR2 YYEEEE. This CDR3 comprises 19 residues. V shed 4 bases, J shed 5 bases, and the junction held 13 bases outside the gene matches. As DNA, the CDR3 is TGTGCCAGCAGCCGCCCCCCGGGACTAGCGGGAGTTGGGACCGGGGAGCTGTTTTTT. Translated, it gives CASSRPPGLAGVGTGELFF.

The chain links TRBV11-2 to TRBJ2-7; 8 positions match TRBD2. This CDR3 is 16 amino acids long. Losses at the gene ends were 6 bases for V and 0 bases for J; bases not matched to a gene: 10. Germline assignment: CDR1 SGHAT and CDR2 FQNNGV. The CDR3, as DNA: TGTGCCAGCAGTCCAGAGAGCGGGAGTCACTCCTACGAGCAGTACTTC. Its translation: CASSPESGSHSYEQYF.

The chain combines TRBV27 with TRBJ2-1, with D possibly matching TRBD2 (7 bases). Per the germline V gene, CDR1 is MNHEY and CDR2 is SMNVEV (reference sequence). V was trimmed by 6 bases and J by 9 bases, leaving 24 bases between them. The CDR3 extends over 16 amino acids. CDR3 nucleotides: TGTGCCAGCAGCATACTGTCGGGGGGCGTCAAATTTGAGCAGTTCTTC. Amino acids: CASSILSGGVKFEQFF.